The rows below give T cell receptor beta chains drawn from one sample of a study of CD8 T cells in ankylosing spondylitis. TCRdb re-called the 5' RACE reads through MiXCR, storing one row per CDR3 protein. The repertoire has some 840,000 distinct CDR3 sequences, 12% of them found once; the top ten carry just over 0.5%. Input material: blood, either unsorted or a sorted T cell fraction (not recorded which). The receptors here all came from a male donor with ankylosing spondylitis. CDR3s include the opening cysteine and the closing phenylalanine or tryptophan. The D gene is left open where the match is weak. Clone size is shown for a subset of rows, as once, few, many or a class of expanded clone.

j_call: TRBJ2-7
v_call: TRBV5-1
clone_size: -
d_call: -
cdr3_nt: TGCGCCAGCAGCTTGGCCGGAACAGGGATAATCTACGAGCAGTACTTC
cdr3_aa: CASSLAGTGIIYEQYF

j_call: TRBJ2-5
v_call: TRBV20-1
clone_size: many
d_call: -
cdr3_nt: TGCAGTGCTACCTCCTGGGGGGAGACCCAGTACTTC
cdr3_aa: CSATSWGETQYF

j_call: TRBJ2-7
v_call: TRBV7-2
clone_size: few
d_call: TRBD1
cdr3_nt: TGTGCCAGCAGCTCAAACAGGGGTTCCACCTACGAGCAGTACTTC
cdr3_aa: CASSSNRGSTYEQYF

j_call: TRBJ1-1
v_call: TRBV20-1
clone_size: -
d_call: -
cdr3_nt: TGCAGTGCCCCGACGAACACCCCTGAAGCTTTCTTT
cdr3_aa: CSAPTNTPEAFF

j_call: TRBJ2-2
v_call: TRBV7-2
clone_size: few
d_call: -
cdr3_nt: TGTGCCAGCAGCTTATCAGGGGTCGGAATTGGCGGGGAGCTGTTTTTT
cdr3_aa: CASSLSGVGIGGELFF

j_call: TRBJ1-5
v_call: TRBV11-2
clone_size: -
d_call: -
cdr3_nt: TGTGCCAGCACCCAATCGGGGAAGGGTGGGCAGCCCCAGCATTTT
cdr3_aa: CASTQSGKGGQPQHF

j_call: TRBJ2-1
v_call: TRBV5-1
clone_size: many
d_call: -
cdr3_nt: TGCGCCAGCAGCTTGGCTCCGCAGAACGGTGAGCAGTTCTTC
cdr3_aa: CASSLAPQNGEQFF

j_call: TRBJ2-7
v_call: TRBV7-2
clone_size: few
d_call: TRBD2
cdr3_nt: TGTGCCAGCAGCTCGCTGGGGGAGGGCCTCAACGAGCAGTACTTC
cdr3_aa: CASSSLGEGLNEQYF

j_call: TRBJ1-3
v_call: TRBV29-1
clone_size: many
d_call: -
cdr3_nt: TGCAGCGTTAGTAGGGGATCTGGAAACACCATATATTTT
cdr3_aa: CSVSRGSGNTIYF

j_call: TRBJ2-7
v_call: TRBV6-1
clone_size: few
d_call: TRBD1
cdr3_nt: TGTGCCAGCAGTGGCCCGGGACAGGGGTTCGGGGAGCAGTACTTC
cdr3_aa: CASSGPGQGFGEQYF

j_call: TRBJ2-2
v_call: TRBV18
clone_size: -
d_call: -
cdr3_nt: TGTGCCAGCTATGCGAACACCGGGGAGCTGTTTTTT
cdr3_aa: CASYANTGELFF

j_call: TRBJ1-1
v_call: TRBV20-1
clone_size: -
d_call: -
cdr3_nt: TGCAGTGCTACCGGGCCCGGAATAGGAGGGAACACTGAAGCTTTCTTT
cdr3_aa: CSATGPGIGGNTEAFF

j_call: TRBJ2-3
v_call: TRBV15
clone_size: -
d_call: -
cdr3_nt: TGTGCCACCAGCAGAGCCCAGTTCACAGATACGCAGTATTTT
cdr3_aa: CATSRAQFTDTQYF

j_call: TRBJ1-2
v_call: TRBV7-2
clone_size: -
d_call: -
cdr3_nt: TGTGCCAGCAGCTTCTCCACGGGGGCAGCAAACTATGGCTACACCTTC
cdr3_aa: CASSFSTGAANYGYTF